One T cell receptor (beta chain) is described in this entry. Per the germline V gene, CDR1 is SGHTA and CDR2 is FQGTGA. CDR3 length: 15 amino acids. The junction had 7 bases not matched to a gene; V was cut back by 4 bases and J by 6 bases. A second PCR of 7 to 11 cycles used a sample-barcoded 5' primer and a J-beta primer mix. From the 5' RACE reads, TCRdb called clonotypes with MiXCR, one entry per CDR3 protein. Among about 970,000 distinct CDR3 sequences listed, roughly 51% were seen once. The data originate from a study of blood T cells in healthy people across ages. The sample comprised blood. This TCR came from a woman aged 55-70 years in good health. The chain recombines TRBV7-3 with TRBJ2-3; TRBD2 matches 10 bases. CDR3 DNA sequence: TGTGCCAGCAGCTCACTAGCGGGGCCCCGCGATACGCAGTATTTT. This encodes CASSSLAGPRDTQYF.